This TCR beta chain came from a study of beta chain features in type 1 diabetes. Overall study findings and caveats: Type 1 diabetes patients had TCRB CDR3s that were shorter (moderately but significantly so) in all four CD4+ subsets.

The isolated RNA, all of it, was reverse transcribed, so expressed TCRB transcripts were what got sequenced. Using immunoSEQ multiplex PCR, the repertoire was profiled, and TCRdb retains in-frame clones only, with some absent. Found here are about 260,000 clones, around 21% of them singletons; the top ten hold around 0.029%. A few counts support this clone. Its antigen is currently unknown. Germline CDR1 reads MGHRA; CDR2 reads YSYEKL. Trimming removed 6 bases from V and 0 bases from J, with 16 bases in between. The length of the CDR3 is 16 residues. The material sequenced was naive CD4+ T cells from blood. V and J are TRBV4-1 and TRBJ2-3; TRBD1 is a possible D gene (6 bases). The clonotype originates from a middle-aged woman with type 1 diabetes. The CDR3 sequence: CASRATGFTSTDTQYF. The CDR3 DNA follows: TGCGCCAGCAGAGCCACAGGGTTCACTAGCACAGATACGCAGTATTTT.